This T cell receptor beta chain was documented in a study of T cell responses to AZD1222 COVID-19 vaccine. TCRdb's copy holds only in-frame clones and misses some; the assay was immunoSEQ multiplex PCR. The sample gives fewer than 200,000 clones, about 91% of which show up once; approximately 10% is in the top ten. The CDR3 runs 13 residues. V lost 6 bases and J lost 5, with 10 bases in between. Germline V gene sequence: CDR1 LNHDA, CDR2 SQIVND (reference sequence). General study results and limits: A mostly white British donor set with more females was recruited, and clonal diversity was possibly underestimated.

This clone has a handful of counts. Its antigen is not identified. The TCR comes from an adult who received the AZD1222 COVID-19 vaccine. The V gene is TRBV19, the J gene TRBJ2-2; D not resolved. The sample was peripheral blood, taken 28 days after the second AZD1222 dose. CDR3 DNA sequence: TGTGCCAGTAGGTCGCAGCTTACCGGGGAGCTGTTTTTT. Translated: CASRSQLTGELFF.